This T cell receptor beta chain came from a study of high-grade serous ovarian cancer treatment subgroups. Across the study: Samples averaged roughly 15,000 reads and 7,500 or so unique TCR beta rearrangements. General observations from the study: The analyses considered CDR3 and ignored CDR1 and CDR2. TCR relatedness rose with neoantigen level and trended with mutation load.

The germline V and J ends were trimmed by 0 bases and 7 bases, with 14 bases remaining between them. This CDR3 is built from 14 residues. The method was immunoSEQ multiplex PCR; TCRdb's version includes in-frame clones alone and lacks a portion of them. Altogether about 28,000 clones are present, around 80% being singletons, with the ten largest covering 2.1%. Tumor samples were obtained before definitive surgery or chemotherapy. About this clone: Its matching antigen is unknown.

Material: tumor tissue. The receptor comes from a human donor with high-grade serous ovarian cancer. The chain couples TRBV5-3 to TRBJ2-7; D remains ambiguous. TRBV5-3 carries the ORF label, with uncertain function. This chain's CDR3 is CARSLGAYPGEQYF. As DNA, the CDR3 is TGTGCCAGAAGCTTGGGGGCCTATCCTGGGGAGCAGTACTTC.